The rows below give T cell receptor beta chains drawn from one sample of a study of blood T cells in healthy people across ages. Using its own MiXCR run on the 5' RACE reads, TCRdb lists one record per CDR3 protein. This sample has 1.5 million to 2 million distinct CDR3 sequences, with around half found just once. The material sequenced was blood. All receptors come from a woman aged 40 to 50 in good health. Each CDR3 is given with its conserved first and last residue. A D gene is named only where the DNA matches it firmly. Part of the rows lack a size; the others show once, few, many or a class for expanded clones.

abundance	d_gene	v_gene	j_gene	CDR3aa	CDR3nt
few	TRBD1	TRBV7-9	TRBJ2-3	CASRTGADSTDTQYF	TGTGCCAGCAGGACAGGGGCTGATAGCACAGATACGCAGTATTTT
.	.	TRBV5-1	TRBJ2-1	CASSLGLSGSYNEQFF	TGCGCCAGCAGCTTGGGACTGTCGGGATCCTACAATGAGCAGTTCTTC
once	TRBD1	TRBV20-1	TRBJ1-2	CSARNPTGDGYTF	TGCAGTGCTAGAAATCCTACAGGGGATGGCTACACCTTC
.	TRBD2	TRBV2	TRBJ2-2	CASSASGGQRTGELFF	TGTGCCAGCAGCGCTAGCGGGGGGCAACGGACCGGGGAGCTGTTTTTT
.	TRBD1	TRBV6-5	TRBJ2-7	CASSYPGQGGPYEQYF	TGTGCCAGCAGTTACCCCGGACAGGGGGGACCCTACGAGCAGTACTTC
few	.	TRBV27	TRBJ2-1	CASTMGVSSYNEQFF	TGTGCCAGCACCATGGGGGTCAGCTCCTACAATGAGCAGTTCTTC
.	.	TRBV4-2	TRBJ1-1	CASSQPGAGVAFF	TGTGCCAGCAGCCAGCCCGGGGCCGGGGTAGCTTTCTTT
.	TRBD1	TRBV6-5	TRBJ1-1	CASSYSATGLAEAFF	TGTGCCAGCAGTTACTCTGCGACAGGGCTCGCTGAAGCTTTCTTT
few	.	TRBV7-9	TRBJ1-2	CASSLASLGVKNYGYTF	TGTGCCAGCAGCTTAGCATCATTAGGGGTGAAAAACTATGGCTACACCTTC
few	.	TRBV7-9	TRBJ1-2	CASSLESASLYGYTF	TGTGCCAGCAGCTTAGAGTCGGCATCCTTGTATGGCTACACCTTC
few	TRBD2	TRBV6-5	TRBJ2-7	CASSPTSGRYEQYF	TGTGCCAGCAGCCCGACTAGCGGGAGGTACGAGCAGTACTTC
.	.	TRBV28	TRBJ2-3	CASRWTASTDTQYF	TGTGCCAGCAGGTGGACAGCTAGCACAGATACGCAGTATTTT
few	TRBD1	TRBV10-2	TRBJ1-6	CASSRGTGAADSSPLHF	TGCGCCAGCAGCCGGGGGACAGGGGCCGCAGATAGTTCACCCCTCCACTTT
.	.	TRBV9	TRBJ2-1	CASSVVVSGGGEQFF	TGTGCCAGCAGCGTAGTGGTTAGCGGAGGCGGTGAGCAGTTCTTC
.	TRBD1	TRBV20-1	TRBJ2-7	CSAPGQGREQYF	TGCAGTGCTCCGGGACAGGGACGCGAGCAGTACTTC
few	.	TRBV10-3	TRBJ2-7	CAINRDVRQGGEQYF	TGTGCCATCAACCGGGATGTGCGGCAAGGAGGCGAGCAGTACTTC
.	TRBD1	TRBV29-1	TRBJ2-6	CSVGPGTGAGTNVLTF	TGCAGCGTGGGGCCCGGGACAGGGGCCGGGACCAACGTCCTGACTTTC
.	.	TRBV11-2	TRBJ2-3	CASIWGVGTDTQYF	TGTGCCAGCATCTGGGGGGTTGGCACAGATACGCAGTATTTT
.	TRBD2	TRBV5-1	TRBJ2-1	CASSRNGMTSGGAGEQFF	TGCGCCAGCAGCCGAAACGGAATGACTAGCGGGGGGGCTGGCGAGCAGTTCTTC
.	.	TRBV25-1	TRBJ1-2	CASSENPGNRYGYTF	TGTGCCAGCAGTGAAAACCCTGGGAACCGCTATGGCTACACCTTC
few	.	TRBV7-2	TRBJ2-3	CASTLAPGATDTQYF	TGTGCCAGCACTCTGGCCCCCGGGGCAACAGATACGCAGTATTTT
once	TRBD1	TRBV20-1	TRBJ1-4	CSARDTSRGQGEKLFF	TGCAGTGCTAGAGATACATCCAGGGGGCAGGGTGAAAAACTGTTTTTT
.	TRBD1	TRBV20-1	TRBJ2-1	CSARWTGAYNEQFF	TGCAGTGCCCGATGGACAGGGGCCTACAATGAGCAGTTCTTC
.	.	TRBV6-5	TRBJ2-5	CASSYARVGETQYF	TGTGCCAGCAGTTACGCACGAGTTGGAGAGACCCAGTACTTC
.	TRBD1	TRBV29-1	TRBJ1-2	CSVVTGGYGYTF	TGCAGCGTTGTGACAGGGGGTTATGGCTACACCTTC
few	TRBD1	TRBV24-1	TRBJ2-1	CATSENRGRIDEQFF	TGTGCCACCAGTGAAAACAGGGGGCGCATCGATGAGCAGTTCTTC
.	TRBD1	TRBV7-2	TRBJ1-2	CASSPQVGQGNSGYTF	TGTGCCAGCAGCCCCCAGGTGGGACAGGGAAACAGCGGCTACACCTTC
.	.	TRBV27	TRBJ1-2	CASSVRDGNYGYTF	TGTGCCAGCAGTGTTCGGGACGGGAACTATGGCTACACCTTC
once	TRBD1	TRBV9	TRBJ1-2	CASSPGQDLSGYTF	TGTGCCAGCAGCCCAGGACAGGATTTGAGTGGCTACACCTTC
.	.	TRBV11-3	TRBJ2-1	CASSLDHGGVYNEQFF	TGTGCCAGCAGCTTAGATCACGGGGGCGTCTACAATGAGCAGTTCTTC
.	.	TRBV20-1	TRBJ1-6	CSARVTNSPLHF	TGCAGTGCTAGAGTCACCAATTCACCCCTCCACTTT
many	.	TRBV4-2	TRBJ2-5	CASSQVRGAQETQYF	TGTGCCAGCAGCCAAGTAAGAGGGGCCCAAGAGACCCAGTACTTC
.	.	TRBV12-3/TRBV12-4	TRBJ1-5	CASGELYSNQPQHF	TGTGCCAGCGGGGAGTTATATAGCAATCAGCCCCAGCATTTT
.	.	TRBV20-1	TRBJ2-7	CSASWTGGLSYEQYF	TGCAGTGCTAGTTGGACGGGGGGCCTTTCCTACGAGCAGTACTTC
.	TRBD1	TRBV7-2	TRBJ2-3	CASSLRPDRRGDTQYF	TGTGCCAGCAGCTTAAGGCCGGACAGGAGAGGAGATACGCAGTATTTT
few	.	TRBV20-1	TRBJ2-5	CSATGTPNPETQYF	TGCAGTGCTACAGGGACCCCTAACCCAGAGACCCAGTACTTC
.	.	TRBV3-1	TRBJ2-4	CASSQDLERGVWSELAKNIQYF	TGTGCCAGCAGCCAAGATTTGGAGAGGGGTGTGTGGTCTGAACTAGCCAAAAACATTCAGTACTTC
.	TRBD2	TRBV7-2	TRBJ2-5	CASSSGPGLAEETQYF	TGTGCCAGCAGCTCCGGGCCGGGACTAGCGGAAGAGACCCAGTACTTC
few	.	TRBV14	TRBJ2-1	CASSQAGQSYNEQFF	TGTGCCAGCAGCCAAGCAGGACAGTCCTACAATGAGCAGTTCTTC
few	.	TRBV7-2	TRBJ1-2	CASSFALGYTF	TGTGCCAGCAGCTTCGCCCTTGGCTACACCTTC
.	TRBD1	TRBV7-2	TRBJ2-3	CVNSLDRGQTDTQYF	TGTGTCAACAGCTTAGACAGGGGGCAAACAGATACGCAGTATTTT
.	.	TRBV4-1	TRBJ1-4	CASSQAALGGEKLFF	TGCGCCAGCAGCCAAGCTGCCCTGGGGGGGGAAAAACTGTTTTTT
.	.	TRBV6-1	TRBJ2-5	CASSEEGSMGETQYF	TGTGCCAGCAGTGAAGAGGGATCTATGGGAGAGACCCAGTACTTC
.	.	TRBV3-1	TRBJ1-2	CASSQVTFDSNYGYTF	TGTGCCAGCAGCCAAGTGACCTTCGACAGTAACTATGGCTACACCTTC
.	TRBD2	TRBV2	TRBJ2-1	CASRPAGGPENEQFF	TGTGCCAGTCGCCCGGCGGGGGGGCCGGAAAATGAGCAGTTCTTC
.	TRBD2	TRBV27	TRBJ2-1	CASSSATSRETQFF	TGTGCCAGCAGTTCCGCGACTAGCAGAGAGACCCAGTTCTTC
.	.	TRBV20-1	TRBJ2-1	CRARARDESGEQFF	TGCAGGGCTAGAGCGCGGGACGAAAGTGGTGAGCAGTTCTTC